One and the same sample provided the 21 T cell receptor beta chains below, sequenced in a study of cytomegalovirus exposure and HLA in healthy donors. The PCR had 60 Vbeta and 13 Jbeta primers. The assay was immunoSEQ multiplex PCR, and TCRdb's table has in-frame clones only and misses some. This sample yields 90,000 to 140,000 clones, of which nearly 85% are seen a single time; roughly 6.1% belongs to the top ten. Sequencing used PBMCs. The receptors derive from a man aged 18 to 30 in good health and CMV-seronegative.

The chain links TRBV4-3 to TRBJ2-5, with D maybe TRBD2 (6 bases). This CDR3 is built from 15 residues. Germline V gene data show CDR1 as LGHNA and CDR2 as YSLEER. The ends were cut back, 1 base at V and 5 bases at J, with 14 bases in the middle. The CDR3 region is CASSQGREKVETQYF. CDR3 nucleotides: TGCGCCAGCAGCCAAGGACGGGAGAAGGTGGAGACCCAGTACTTC.

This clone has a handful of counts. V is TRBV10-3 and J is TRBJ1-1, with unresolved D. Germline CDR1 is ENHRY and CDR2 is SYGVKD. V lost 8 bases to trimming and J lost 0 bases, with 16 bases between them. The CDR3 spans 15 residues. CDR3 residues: CAIGQTFDLNTEAFF. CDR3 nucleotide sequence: TGTGCCATCGGTCAGACCTTCGACTTGAACACTGAAGCTTTCTTT.

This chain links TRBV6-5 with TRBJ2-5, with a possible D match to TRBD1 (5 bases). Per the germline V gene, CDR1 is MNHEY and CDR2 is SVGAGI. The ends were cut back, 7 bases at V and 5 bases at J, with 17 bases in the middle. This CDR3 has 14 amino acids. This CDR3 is CASTPIVGRETQYF. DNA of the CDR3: TGTGCCAGCACCCCCATAGTGGGGCGGGAGACCCAGTACTTC.

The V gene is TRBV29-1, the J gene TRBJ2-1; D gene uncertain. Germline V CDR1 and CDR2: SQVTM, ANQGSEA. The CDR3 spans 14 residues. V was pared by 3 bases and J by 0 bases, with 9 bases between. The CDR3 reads CSVDLGSSYNEQFF. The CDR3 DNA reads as TGCAGCGTTGATCTCGGTAGCTCCTACAATGAGCAGTTCTTC.

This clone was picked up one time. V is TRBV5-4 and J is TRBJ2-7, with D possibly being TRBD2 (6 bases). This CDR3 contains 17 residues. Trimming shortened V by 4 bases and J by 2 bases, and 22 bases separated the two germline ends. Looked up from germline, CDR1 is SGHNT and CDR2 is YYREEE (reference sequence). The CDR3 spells CASSPTRGLINPYEQYF. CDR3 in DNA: TGTGCCAGCAGCCCCACGAGGGGACTGATAAACCCCTACGAGCAGTACTTC.

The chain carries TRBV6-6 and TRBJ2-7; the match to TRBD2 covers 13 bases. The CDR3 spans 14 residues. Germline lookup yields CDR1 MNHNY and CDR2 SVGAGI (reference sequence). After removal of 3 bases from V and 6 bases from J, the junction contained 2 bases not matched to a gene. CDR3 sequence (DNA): TGTGCCAGCAGTTATAGGACTAGCGGGAGCGAGCAGTACTTC. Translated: CASSYRTSGSEQYF.

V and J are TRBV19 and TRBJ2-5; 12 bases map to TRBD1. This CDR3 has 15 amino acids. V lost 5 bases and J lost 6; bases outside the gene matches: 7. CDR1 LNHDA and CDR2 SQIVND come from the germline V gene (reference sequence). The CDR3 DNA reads TGTGCCAGTAGTCTCGGGACAGGGGGCATACAGACCCAGTACTTC. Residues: CASSLGTGGIQTQYF.

The CDR3 bases are TGTGCCAGCAGCTTATTGGCGGCAGCCGGGATGAACACTGAAGCTTTCTTT. Translated, it gives CASSLLAAAGMNTEAFF. The rearrangement joins TRBV7-2 to TRBJ1-1; D ambiguous. This CDR3 has 17 residues. Germline V gene sequence: CDR1 SGHTA, CDR2 FQGNSA. V was pared by 2 bases and J by 0 bases, with 16 bases between.

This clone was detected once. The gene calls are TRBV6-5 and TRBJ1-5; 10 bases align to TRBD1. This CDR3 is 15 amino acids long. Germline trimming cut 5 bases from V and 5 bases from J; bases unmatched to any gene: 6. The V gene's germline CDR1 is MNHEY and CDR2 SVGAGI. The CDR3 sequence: CASSPGTGVYQPQHF. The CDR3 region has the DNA TGTGCCAGCAGTCCCGGGACAGGGGTTTATCAGCCCCAGCATTTT.

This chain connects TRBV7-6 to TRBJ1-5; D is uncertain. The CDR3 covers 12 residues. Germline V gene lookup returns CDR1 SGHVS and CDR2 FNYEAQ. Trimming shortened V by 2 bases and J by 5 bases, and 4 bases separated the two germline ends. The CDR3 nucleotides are TGTGCCAGCAGCTTACCCGATCAGCCCCAGCATTTT. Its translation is CASSLPDQPQHF.

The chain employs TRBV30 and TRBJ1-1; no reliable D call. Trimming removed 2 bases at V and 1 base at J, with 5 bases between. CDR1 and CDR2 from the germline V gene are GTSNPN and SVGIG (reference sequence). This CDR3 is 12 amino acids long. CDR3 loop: CAWSRWNTEAFF. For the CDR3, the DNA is TGTGCCTGGAGTCGGTGGAACACTGAAGCTTTCTTT. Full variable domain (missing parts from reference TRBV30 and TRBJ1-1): SQTIHQWPATLVQPVGSPLSLECTVEGTSNPNLYWYRQAAGRGLQLLFYSVGIGQISSEVPQNLSASRPQDRQFILSSKKLLLSDSGFYLCAWSRWNTEAFFGQGTRLTVV.

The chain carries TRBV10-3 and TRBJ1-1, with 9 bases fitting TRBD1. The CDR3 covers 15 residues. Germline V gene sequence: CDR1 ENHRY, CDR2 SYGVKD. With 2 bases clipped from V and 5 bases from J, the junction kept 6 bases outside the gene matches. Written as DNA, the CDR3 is TGTGCCATCAGTGAGCCCGGACAGGGGATGACTGAAGCTTTCTTT. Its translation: CAISEPGQGMTEAFF.

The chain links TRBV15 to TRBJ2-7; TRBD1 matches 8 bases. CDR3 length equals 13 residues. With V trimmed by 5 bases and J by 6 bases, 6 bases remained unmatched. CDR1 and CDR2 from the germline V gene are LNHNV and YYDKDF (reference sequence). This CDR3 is CATSGGQGGEQYF. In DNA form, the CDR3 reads TGTGCCACCAGCGGTGGACAGGGAGGCGAGCAGTACTTC.

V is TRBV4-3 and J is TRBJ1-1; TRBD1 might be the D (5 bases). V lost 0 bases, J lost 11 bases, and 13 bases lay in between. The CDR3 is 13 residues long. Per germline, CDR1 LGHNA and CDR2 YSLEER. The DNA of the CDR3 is TGCGCCAGCAGCCAAGATAGACAGAATTATGCTTTCTTT. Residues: CASSQDRQNYAFF.

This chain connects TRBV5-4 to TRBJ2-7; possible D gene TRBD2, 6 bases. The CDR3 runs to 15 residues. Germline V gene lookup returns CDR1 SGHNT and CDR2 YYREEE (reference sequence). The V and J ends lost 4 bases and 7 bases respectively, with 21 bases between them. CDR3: CASSTGIAERYEQYF. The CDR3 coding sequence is TGTGCCAGCAGCACGGGTATAGCGGAGAGGTATGAGCAGTACTTC.

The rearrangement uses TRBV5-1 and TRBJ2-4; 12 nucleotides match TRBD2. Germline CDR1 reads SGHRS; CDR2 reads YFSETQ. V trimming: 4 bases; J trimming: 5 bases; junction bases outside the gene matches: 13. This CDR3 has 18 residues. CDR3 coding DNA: TGCGCCAGCAGCGTCAGACTAGCGGGAGCCAGGGCCCAAAACATTCAGTACTTC. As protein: CASSVRLAGARAQNIQYF.

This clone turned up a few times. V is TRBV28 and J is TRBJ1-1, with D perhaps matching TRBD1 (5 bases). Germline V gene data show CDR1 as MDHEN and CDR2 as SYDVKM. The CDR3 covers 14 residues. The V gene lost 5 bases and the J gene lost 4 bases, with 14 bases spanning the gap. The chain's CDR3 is CASSPRGVRTEAFF. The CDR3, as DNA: TGTGCCAGCAGTCCCCGGGGGGTACGCACTGAAGCTTTCTTT.

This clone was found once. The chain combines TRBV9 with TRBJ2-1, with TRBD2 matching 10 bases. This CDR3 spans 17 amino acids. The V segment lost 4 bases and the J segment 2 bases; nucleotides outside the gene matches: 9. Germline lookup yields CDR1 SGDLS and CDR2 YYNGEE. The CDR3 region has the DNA TGTGCCAGCAGCCCCTTTGGAGCGGGAGGGGCCTACAATGAGCAGTTCTTC. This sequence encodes CASSPFGAGGAYNEQFF. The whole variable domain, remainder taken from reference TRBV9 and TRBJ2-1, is DSGVTQTPKHLITATGQRVTLRCSPRSGDLSVYWYQQSLDQGLQFLIQYYNGEERAKGNILERFSAQQFPDLHSELNLSSLELGDSALYFCASSPFGAGGAYNEQFFGPGTRLTVL.

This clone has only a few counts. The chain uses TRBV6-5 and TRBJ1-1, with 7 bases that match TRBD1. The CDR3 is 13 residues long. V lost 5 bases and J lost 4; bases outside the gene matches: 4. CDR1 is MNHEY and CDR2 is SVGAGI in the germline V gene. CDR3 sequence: CASSLTGSTEAFF. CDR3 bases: TGTGCCAGCAGTCTGACAGGGAGCACTGAAGCTTTCTTT.

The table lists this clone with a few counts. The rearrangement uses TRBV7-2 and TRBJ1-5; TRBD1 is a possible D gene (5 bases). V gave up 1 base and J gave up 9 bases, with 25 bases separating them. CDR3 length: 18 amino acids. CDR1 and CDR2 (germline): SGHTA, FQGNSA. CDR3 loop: CASSLETYRPGPSRPQHF. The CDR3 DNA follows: TGTGCCAGCAGCTTAGAAACTTACAGGCCAGGTCCATCCCGGCCCCAGCATTTT.

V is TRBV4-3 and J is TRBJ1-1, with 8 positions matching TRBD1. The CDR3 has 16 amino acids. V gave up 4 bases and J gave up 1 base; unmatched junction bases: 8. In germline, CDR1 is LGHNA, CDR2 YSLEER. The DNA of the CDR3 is TGCGCCAGCAGCCTCACGTTACAGGGGGGGAACACTGAAGCTTTCTTT. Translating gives CASSLTLQGGNTEAFF.